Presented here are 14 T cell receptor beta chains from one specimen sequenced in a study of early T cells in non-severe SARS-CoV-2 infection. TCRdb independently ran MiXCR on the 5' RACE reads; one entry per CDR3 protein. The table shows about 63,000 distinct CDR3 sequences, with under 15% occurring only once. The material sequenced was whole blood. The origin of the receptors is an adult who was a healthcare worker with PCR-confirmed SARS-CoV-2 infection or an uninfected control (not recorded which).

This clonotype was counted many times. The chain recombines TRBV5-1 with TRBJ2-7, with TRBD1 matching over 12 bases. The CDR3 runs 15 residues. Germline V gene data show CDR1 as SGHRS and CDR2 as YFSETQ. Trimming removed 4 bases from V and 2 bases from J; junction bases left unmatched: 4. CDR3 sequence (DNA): TGCGCCAGCAGCCGGGGGACAGGGGGCGCCTACGAGCAGTACTTC. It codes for CASSRGTGGAYEQYF.

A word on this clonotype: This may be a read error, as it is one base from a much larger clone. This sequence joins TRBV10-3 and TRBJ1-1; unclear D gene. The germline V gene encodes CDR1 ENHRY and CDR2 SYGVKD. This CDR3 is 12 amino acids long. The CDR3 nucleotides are TGTGCCATCAGTGAGGGGGTCACTGAAGTTTTCTTT. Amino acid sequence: CAISEGVTEVFF.

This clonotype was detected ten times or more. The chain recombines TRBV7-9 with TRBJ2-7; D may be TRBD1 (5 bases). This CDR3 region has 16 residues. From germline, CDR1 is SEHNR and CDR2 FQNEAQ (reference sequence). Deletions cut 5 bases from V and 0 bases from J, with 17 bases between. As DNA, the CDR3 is TGTGCCAGCAGCCCTAGGCAGGGTCATAGCTCCTACGAGCAGTACTTC. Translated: CASSPRQGHSSYEQYF. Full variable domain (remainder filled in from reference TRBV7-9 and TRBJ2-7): DTGVSQNPRHKITKRGQNVTFRCDPISEHNRLYWYRQTLGQGPEFLTYFQNEAQLEKSRLLSDRFSAERPKGSFSTLEIQRTEQGDSAMYLCASSPRQGHSSYEQYFGPGTRLTVT.

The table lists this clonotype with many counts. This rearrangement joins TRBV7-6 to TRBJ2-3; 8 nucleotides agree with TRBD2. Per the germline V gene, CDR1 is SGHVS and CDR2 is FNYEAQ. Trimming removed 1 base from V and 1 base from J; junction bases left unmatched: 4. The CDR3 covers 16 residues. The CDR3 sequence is CASSLEPAGGTDTQYF. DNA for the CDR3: TGTGCCAGCAGCTTAGAGCCAGCGGGGGGCACAGATACGCAGTATTTT.

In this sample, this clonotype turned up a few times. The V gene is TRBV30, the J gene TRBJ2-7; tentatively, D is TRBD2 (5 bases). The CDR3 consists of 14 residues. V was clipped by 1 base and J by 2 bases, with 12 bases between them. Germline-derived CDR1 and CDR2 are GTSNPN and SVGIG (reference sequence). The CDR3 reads CAWSGLATTYEQYF. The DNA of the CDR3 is TGTGCCTGGAGTGGTTTAGCGACAACCTACGAGCAGTACTTC.

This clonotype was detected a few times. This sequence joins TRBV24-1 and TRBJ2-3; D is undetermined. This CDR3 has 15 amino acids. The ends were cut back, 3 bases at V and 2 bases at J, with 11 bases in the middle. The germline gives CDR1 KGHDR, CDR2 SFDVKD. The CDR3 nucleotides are TGTGCCACCAGTGATCCTCGGACGGACACAGATACGCAGTATTTT. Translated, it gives CATSDPRTDTDTQYF.

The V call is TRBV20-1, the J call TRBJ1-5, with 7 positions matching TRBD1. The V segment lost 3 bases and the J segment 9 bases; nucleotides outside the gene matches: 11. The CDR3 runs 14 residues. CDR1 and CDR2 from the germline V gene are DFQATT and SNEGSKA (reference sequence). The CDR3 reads CSARRTGRPAPQHF. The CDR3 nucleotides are TGCAGTGCTAGGAGGACAGGTCGCCCCGCGCCCCAGCATTTT.

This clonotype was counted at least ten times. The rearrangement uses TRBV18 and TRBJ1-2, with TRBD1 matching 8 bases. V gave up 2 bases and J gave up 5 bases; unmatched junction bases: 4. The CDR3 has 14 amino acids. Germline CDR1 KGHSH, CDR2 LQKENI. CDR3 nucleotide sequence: TGTGCCAGCTCACCAACCGACAGGGGTTATGGCTACACCTTC. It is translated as CASSPTDRGYGYTF.

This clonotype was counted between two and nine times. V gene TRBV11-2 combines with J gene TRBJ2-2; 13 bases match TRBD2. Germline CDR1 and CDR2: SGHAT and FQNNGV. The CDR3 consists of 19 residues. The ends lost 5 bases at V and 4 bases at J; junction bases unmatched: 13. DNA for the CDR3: TGTGCCAGCAGCCAGGGGGGACTAGCGGGGCCGCGGAGCACCGGGGAGCTGTTTTTT. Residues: CASSQGGLAGPRSTGELFF.

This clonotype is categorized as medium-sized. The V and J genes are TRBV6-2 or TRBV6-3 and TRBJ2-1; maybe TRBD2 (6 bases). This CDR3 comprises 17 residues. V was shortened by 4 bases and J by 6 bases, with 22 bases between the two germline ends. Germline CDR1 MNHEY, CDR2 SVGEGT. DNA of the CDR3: TGTGCCAGCAGTTCCATCATCCTAGCGAAACCTTCCAATGAGCAGTTCTTC. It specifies CASSSIILAKPSNEQFF.

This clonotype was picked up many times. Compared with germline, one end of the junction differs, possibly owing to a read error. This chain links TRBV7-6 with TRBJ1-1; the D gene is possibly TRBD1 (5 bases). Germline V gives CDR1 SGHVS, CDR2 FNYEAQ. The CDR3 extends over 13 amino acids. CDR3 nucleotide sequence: TGTGCCAGCAGCGAAGCTTTAGGGACTGAAGTTTTCTTT. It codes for CASSEALGTEVFF. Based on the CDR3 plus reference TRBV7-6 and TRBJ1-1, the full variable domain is GAGVSQSPRYKVTKRGQDVALRCDPISGHVSLYWYRQALGQGPEFLTYFNYEAQQDKSGLPNDRFSAERPEGSISTLTIQRTEQRDSAMYRCASSEALGTEVFFGQGTRLTVV.

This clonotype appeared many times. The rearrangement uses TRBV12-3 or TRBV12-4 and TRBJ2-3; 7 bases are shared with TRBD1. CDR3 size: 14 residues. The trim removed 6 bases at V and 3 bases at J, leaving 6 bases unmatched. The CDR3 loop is CASRKMTGTDTQYF. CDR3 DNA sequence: TGTGCCAGCAGGAAGATGACAGGGACAGATACGCAGTATTTT.

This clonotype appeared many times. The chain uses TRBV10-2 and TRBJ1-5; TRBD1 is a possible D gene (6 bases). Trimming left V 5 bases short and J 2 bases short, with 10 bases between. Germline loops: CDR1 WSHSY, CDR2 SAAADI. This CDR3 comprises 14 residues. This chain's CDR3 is CASSPTGRNQPQHF. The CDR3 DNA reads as TGCGCCAGCAGTCCGACAGGTCGCAATCAGCCCCAGCATTTT.

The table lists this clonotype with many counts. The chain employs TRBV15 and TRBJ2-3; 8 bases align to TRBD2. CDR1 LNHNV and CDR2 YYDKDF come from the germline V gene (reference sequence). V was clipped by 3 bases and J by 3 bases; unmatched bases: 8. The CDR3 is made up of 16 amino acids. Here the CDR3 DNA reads TGTGCCACCAGCAGGGCAGGACTAGCAGTGACAGATACGCAGTATTTT. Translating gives CATSRAGLAVTDTQYF.